This T cell receptor (beta chain) is from a study of beta chain features in type 1 diabetes. General study results and limits: Among type 1 diabetes patients, VDJ junctions had fewer insertions and more deletions. Cells with high TCR expression could be over-represented by cDNA sequencing. Researchers caution that PCR might favor shorter templates, equally among patients and controls.

CDR3 size: 16 residues. Germline V lookup: CDR1 SGHTA, CDR2 FQGNSA. V shed 0 bases, J shed 11 bases, and the junction held 4 bases outside the gene matches. Purities in excess of 98% were seen in all sorted populations. This clone was observed once. Its antigen is still unknown. Reverse transcribing all isolated RNA meant expressed TCRB transcripts were sequenced. Method: immunoSEQ multiplex PCR; TCRdb's copy keeps in-frame clones and lacks some. This table holds over 65,000 clones, about a third found once. The sample taken for sequencing was stem cell memory CD4+ T cells from blood. This chain uses TRBV7-2 with TRBJ2-1; 16 positions match TRBD2. This clonotype was sampled from a woman in her late teens or twenties in good health. CDR3 amino acids: CASSLAGTSGGDQQFF. As DNA, the CDR3 is TGTGCCAGCAGCTTAGCCGGGACTAGCGGGGGGGATCAGCAGTTCTTC.